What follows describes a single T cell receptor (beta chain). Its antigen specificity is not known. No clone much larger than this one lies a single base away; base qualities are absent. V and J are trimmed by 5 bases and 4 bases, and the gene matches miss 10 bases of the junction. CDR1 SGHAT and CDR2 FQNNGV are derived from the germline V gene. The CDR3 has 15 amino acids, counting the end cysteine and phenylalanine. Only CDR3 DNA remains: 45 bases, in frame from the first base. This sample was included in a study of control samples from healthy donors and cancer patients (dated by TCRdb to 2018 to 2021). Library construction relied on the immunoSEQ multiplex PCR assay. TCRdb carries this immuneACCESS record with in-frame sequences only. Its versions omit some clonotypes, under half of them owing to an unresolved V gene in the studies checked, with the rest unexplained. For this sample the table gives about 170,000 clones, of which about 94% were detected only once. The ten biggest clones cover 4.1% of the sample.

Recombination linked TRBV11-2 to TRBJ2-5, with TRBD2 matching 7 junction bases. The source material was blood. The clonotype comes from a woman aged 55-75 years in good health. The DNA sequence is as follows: TGTGCCAGCAGCCCAGGGTCCAGCGGGGTAGAGACCCAGTACTTC. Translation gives CASSPGSSGVETQYF.